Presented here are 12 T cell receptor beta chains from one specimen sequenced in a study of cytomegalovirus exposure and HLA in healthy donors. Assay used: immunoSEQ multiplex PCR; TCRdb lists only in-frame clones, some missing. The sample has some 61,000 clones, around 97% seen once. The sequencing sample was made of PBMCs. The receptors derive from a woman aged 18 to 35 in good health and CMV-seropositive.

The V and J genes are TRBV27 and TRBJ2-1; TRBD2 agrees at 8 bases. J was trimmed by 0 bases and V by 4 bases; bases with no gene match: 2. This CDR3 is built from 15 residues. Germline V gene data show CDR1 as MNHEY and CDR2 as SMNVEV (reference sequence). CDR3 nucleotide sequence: TGTGCCAGCAGTTCCAGCGGGAGCTCCTACAATGAGCAGTTCTTC. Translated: CASSSSGSSYNEQFF.

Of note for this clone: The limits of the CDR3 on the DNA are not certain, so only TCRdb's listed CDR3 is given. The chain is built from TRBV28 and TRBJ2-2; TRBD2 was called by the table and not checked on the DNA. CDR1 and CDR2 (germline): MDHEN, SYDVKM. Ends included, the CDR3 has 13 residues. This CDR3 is CASSFLETGELFF.

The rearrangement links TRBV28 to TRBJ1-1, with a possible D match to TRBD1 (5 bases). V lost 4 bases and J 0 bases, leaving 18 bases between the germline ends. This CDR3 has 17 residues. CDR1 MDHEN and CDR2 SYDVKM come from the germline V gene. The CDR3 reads CASSSLIGGGMNTEAFF. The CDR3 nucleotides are TGTGCCAGCAGTTCACTTATCGGGGGGGGGATGAACACTGAAGCTTTCTTT.

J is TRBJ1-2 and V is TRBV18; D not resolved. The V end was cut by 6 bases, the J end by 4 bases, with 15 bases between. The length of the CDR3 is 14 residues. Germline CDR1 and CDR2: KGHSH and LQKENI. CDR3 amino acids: CASSENHAAYGYTF. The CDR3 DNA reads TGTGCCAGCTCCGAGAACCATGCGGCCTATGGCTACACCTTC. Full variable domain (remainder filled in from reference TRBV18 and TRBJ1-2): NAGVMQNPRHLVRRRGQEARLRCSPMKGHSHVYWYRQLPEEGLKFMVYLQKENIIDESGMPKERFSAEFPKEGPSILRIQQVVRGDSAAYFCASSENHAAYGYTFGSGTRLTVV.

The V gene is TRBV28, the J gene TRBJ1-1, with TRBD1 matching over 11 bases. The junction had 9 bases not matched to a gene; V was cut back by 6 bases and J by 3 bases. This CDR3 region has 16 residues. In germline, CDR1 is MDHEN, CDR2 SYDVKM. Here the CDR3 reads CASRLGQGELDTEAFF. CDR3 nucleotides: TGTGCCAGCAGACTGGGACAGGGGGAATTGGACACTGAAGCTTTCTTT. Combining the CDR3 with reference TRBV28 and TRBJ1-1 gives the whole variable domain DVKVTQSSRYLVKRTGEKVFLECVQDMDHENMFWYRQDPGLGLRLIYFSYDVKMKEKGDIPEGYSVSREKKERFSLILESASTNQTSMYLCASRLGQGELDTEAFFGQGTRLTVV.

The CDR3 loop is CASSLDGEETQYF. The CDR3 bases are TGCGCCAGCAGCCTGGACGGTGAGGAGACCCAGTACTTC. This chain joins TRBV5-1 and TRBJ2-5; D remains unclear. V was clipped by 4 bases and J by 5 bases, with 12 bases between them. This CDR3 has 13 residues. The germline gives CDR1 SGHRS, CDR2 YFSETQ.

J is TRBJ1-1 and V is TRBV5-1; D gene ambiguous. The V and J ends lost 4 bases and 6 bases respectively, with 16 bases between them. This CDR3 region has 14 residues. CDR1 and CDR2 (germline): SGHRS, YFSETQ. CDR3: CASSPSTRRSEAFF. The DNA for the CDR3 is TGCGCCAGCAGCCCCTCGACCCGGAGGTCTGAAGCTTTCTTT. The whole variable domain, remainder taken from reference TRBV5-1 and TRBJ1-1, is KAGVTQTPRYLIKTRGQQVTLSCSPISGHRSVSWYQQTPGQGLQFLFEYFSETQRNKGNFPGRFSGRQFSNSRSEMNVSTLELGDSALYLCASSPSTRRSEAFFGQGTRLTVV.

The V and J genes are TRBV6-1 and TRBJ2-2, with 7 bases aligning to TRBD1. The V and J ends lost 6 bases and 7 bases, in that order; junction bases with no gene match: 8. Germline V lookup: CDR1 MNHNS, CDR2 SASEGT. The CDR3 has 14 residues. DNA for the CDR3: TGTGCCAGCAGCCCACAGGGGAGTCACGGGGAGCTGTTTTTT. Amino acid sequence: CASSPQGSHGELFF.

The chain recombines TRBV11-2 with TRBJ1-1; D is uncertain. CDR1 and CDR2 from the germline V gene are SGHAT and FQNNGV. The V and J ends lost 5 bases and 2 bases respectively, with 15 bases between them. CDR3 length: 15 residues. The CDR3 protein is CASSDLRNPNTEAFF. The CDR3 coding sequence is TGTGCCAGCAGCGATTTGAGGAACCCTAACACTGAAGCTTTCTTT.

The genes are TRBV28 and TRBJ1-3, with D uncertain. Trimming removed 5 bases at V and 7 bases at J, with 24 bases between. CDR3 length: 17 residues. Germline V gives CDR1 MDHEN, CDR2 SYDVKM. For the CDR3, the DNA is TGTGCCAGCAGTACCAGTGCGGGAAACCAACGGCGGAACACCATATATTTT. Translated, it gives CASSTSAGNQRRNTIYF.

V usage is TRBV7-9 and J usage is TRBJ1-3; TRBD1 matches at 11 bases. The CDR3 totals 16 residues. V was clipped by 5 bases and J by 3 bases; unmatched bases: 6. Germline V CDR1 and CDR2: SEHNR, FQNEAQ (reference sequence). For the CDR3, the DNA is TGTGCCAGCAGCCCAAGGACAGGGGGCAATGGAAACACCATATATTTT. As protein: CASSPRTGGNGNTIYF.

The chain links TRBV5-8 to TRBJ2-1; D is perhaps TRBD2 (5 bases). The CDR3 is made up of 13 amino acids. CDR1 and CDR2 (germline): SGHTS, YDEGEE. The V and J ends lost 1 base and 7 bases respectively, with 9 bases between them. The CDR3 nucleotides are TGTGCCAGCAGCTTGACCCGGGAAAATGAGCAGTTCTTC. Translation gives CASSLTRENEQFF.